Reported below is one TCR beta chain. Residents of 24 US areas, aged about 18 to 89 years, made up the participants. The sample belongs to a study of blood T cell repertoires in COVID-19. The authors' processing: Amplification of reference gene primers was used by the study to estimate nucleated cell counts. Sequencing used immunoSEQ multiplex PCR; TCRdb keeps in-frame clones, though not all of them. V and J calls and clone size follow that table, whereas D and trimming were derived from the DNA. The data show over 350,000 clones, 70% to 90% seen once. CDR1 MGHRA and CDR2 YSYEKL come from the germline V gene. Trimming cost V 1 base and J 1 base, with 6 bases left between them. The length of the CDR3 is 14 residues.

The chain joins TRBV4-1 to TRBJ2-3; D is undetermined. Sequencing used PBMCs or T cells enriched from blood (not recorded which). The receptor was isolated from a woman in her twenties or thirties with acute COVID-19. CDR3 amino acids: CASSQAIRTDTQYF. The CDR3 DNA reads TGCGCCAGCAGCCAAGCTATCCGCACAGATACGCAGTATTTT.